The rows below give T cell receptor beta chains drawn from one sample of a study of blood T cell repertoires in COVID-19. Clones were sequenced by immunoSEQ multiplex PCR, and TCRdb holds only the in-frame ones, with some missing. The sample holds over 300,000 clones, 70% to 90% seen once. The sample was PBMCs or T cells enriched from blood (not recorded which). Every receptor here comes from a woman in her twenties or thirties who had recovered from COVID-19. The CDR3 runs from the conserved cysteine through the conserved F or W. A D gene is named only where the DNA matches it firmly. Size tells how often a clone was seen (once, few, many) or the class of an expanded clone, and some rows leave it out.

V gene,D gene,J gene,clone size,CDR3 DNA,CDR3 protein
TRBV5-1,TRBD1,TRBJ2-7,.,TGCGCCAGCACCTCCCCGGGACAGGGTTTCCACGAGCAGTACTTC,CASTSPGQGFHEQYF
TRBV3-1/TRBV3-2,.,TRBJ1-1,.,TGTGCCAGCAGCCAAGTCTGGGCCGGTTTGTTGTCTGAAGCTTTCTTT,CASSQVWAGLLSEAFF
TRBV7-9,TRBD1,TRBJ1-5,.,TGTGCCAGCAGCACATCCGGGACAGGGGGCAATCAGCCCCAGCATTTT,CASSTSGTGGNQPQHF
TRBV9,.,TRBJ1-6,once,TGTGCCAGCAGCGTAGACGGGGATTCACCCCTCCACTTT,CASSVDGDSPLHF
TRBV9,TRBD1,TRBJ1-2,.,TGTGCCAGCAGCGGACAGGACAGGGGGCTTAATGGCTACACCTTC,CASSGQDRGLNGYTF
TRBV9,.,TRBJ2-7,.,TGTGCCAGCAGCAGGGACTTCTCCTACGAGCAGTACTTC,CASSRDFSYEQYF
TRBV19,.,TRBJ1-2,.,TGTGCCAGTAGATCTGGCGGGGGAAACTATGGCTACACCTTC,CASRSGGGNYGYTF
TRBV11-1,TRBD2,TRBJ2-5,.,TGTGCCAGCGGTAAAGGACTAGCGGGGGGTGAGACCCAGTACTTC,CASGKGLAGGETQYF
TRBV7-9,TRBD1,TRBJ1-1,.,TGTGCCAGCAGCTTGGGACAGGGAGGAACGAACACTGAAGCTTTCTTT,CASSLGQGGTNTEAFF
TRBV2,.,TRBJ1-1,.,TGTGCCAGCAGTGAGGAGGGAGGCTTGAACACTGAAGCTTTCTTT,CASSEEGGLNTEAFF
TRBV18,.,TRBJ1-5,.,TGTGCCAGCTCACCGGGACACGGAAATCAGCCCCAGCATTTT,CASSPGHGNQPQHF
TRBV7-9,.,TRBJ1-2,.,TGTGCCAGCAGCCGATACCTACAGGGCCCTCTTAACTATGGCTACACCTTC,CASSRYLQGPLNYGYTF
TRBV29-1,TRBD1,TRBJ2-1,.,TGCAGCGTTGAAGATGGGACAGGAATACGTGAGCAGTTCTTC,CSVEDGTGIREQFF
TRBV6-5,TRBD1,TRBJ1-6,.,TGTGCCAGCAGTATCCACACAGGGGGCGATTCACCCCTCCACTTT,CASSIHTGGDSPLHF
TRBV11-2,.,TRBJ2-1,.,TGTGCCAGCAGTCCCTATAACAATGAGCAGTTCTTC,CASSPYNNEQFF
TRBV4-3,TRBD1,TRBJ1-2,.,TGCGCCAGCAGCCCCGGGACAGACCGGTACGGCTACACCTTC,CASSPGTDRYGYTF
TRBV6-2/TRBV6-3,TRBD1,TRBJ1-2,.,TGTGCCAGCAGTTACGGGGACAGGGATGGCTACACCTTC,CASSYGDRDGYTF
TRBV4-1,TRBD2,TRBJ2-2,.,TGCGCCAGCAGCCAAAAGAGGACCGGGACTAGCGGGGGATTGGGCACCGGGGAGCTGTTTTTT,CASSQKRTGTSGGLGTGELFF
TRBV19,TRBD2,TRBJ2-7,.,TGTGCCACCGGACTAGCCTACGAGCAGTACTTC,CATGLAYEQYF
TRBV12-3/TRBV12-4,.,TRBJ1-1,few,TGTGCCAGCAGACCCACGAGGGAAACTGAAGCTTTCTTT,CASRPTRETEAFF
TRBV7-6,TRBD2,TRBJ2-2,.,TGTGCCAGCAGCCCAACACCGACCCTAGCGGGGCCCACCGGGGAGCTGTTTTTT,CASSPTPTLAGPTGELFF
TRBV3-1/TRBV3-2,.,TRBJ2-7,.,TGTGCCAGCAGCCCGGACAGCCCTAGCCCCTACGAGCAGTACTTC,CASSPDSPSPYEQYF
TRBV6-5,.,TRBJ1-1,.,TGTGCCAGCAGTCCCTCCCTAGGGGAGAACACTGAAGCTTTCTTT,CASSPSLGENTEAFF
TRBV6-6,TRBD2,TRBJ2-1,.,TGTGCCAGCAGTGTGGGGACTAGCGGCTACAATGAGCAGTTCTTC,CASSVGTSGYNEQFF
TRBV11-2,.,TRBJ2-7,.,TGTGCCAGCAGCTCCAGGGTAGGGTCCTACGAGCAGTACTTC,CASSSRVGSYEQYF
TRBV9,TRBD1,TRBJ1-6,.,TGTGCCAGCAGCGTAGGGACAGGGGTAGCAGCGGTCTCACCCCTCCACTTT,CASSVGTGVAAVSPLHF
TRBV2,.,TRBJ1-1,once,TGTGCCAGCAGCCCCATTTTAGGGGGACGGCTTACATTCTTT,CASSPILGGRLTFF
TRBV9,TRBD2,TRBJ2-1,.,TGTGCCAGCAGCCCCGTACCGGGGGGGGGAACCTACAATGAGCAGTTCTTC,CASSPVPGGGTYNEQFF
TRBV19,.,TRBJ2-5,.,TGTGCCAGTAGTATAGATAGGGGAGAGACCCAGTACTTC,CASSIDRGETQYF
TRBV30,.,TRBJ1-1,.,TGTGCCTGGGGCGTTCGTGACACCAGAAACACTGAAGCTTTCTTT,CAWGVRDTRNTEAFF
TRBV7-6,TRBD1,TRBJ1-1,.,TGTGCCAGCAGCTTAGAAGGGGTCGGGACAGGGGGCGAAGCTTTCTTT,CASSLEGVGTGGEAFF
TRBV19,TRBD1,TRBJ1-5,.,TGTGCCAGTACTGTGACAGGGAACCAGCCCCAGCATTTT,CASTVTGNQPQHF
TRBV18,.,TRBJ1-1,.,TGTGCCAGCTCACCACTTTCAGGGGCCAGGAACACTGAAGCTTTCTTT,CASSPLSGARNTEAFF
TRBV21-1,.,TRBJ2-1,.,TGTGCCAGCAGCAGCCCCCAAAGGAGTAGACACAATGAGCAGTTCTTC,CASSSPQRSRHNEQFF
TRBV7-3,.,TRBJ2-3,.,TGTGCCAGCAGCCCAAACGGAGATACGCAGTATTTT,CASSPNGDTQYF
TRBV27,.,TRBJ1-5,.,TGTGCCAGCAGTCCACGGTGGGGGGTGAATCAGCCCCAGCATTTT,CASSPRWGVNQPQHF
TRBV27,TRBD1,TRBJ1-1,once,TGTGCCAGCAGCTCCTTAGGGGGCGGCAAGGGGAGTGAAGCTTTCTTT,CASSSLGGGKGSEAFF
TRBV7-2,.,TRBJ1-5,.,TGTGCCAGCAGCTTCTCCAGGGATATTCAGCCCCAGCATTTT,CASSFSRDIQPQHF
TRBV12-3/TRBV12-4,.,TRBJ1-2,.,TGTGCCAGCAGTTTAGACAGATACTATGGCTACACCTTC,CASSLDRYYGYTF
TRBV7-2,.,TRBJ1-2,few,TGTGCCAGCAGCTCGGCGGGGGTTAACTATGGCTACACCTTC,CASSSAGVNYGYTF
TRBV3-1/TRBV3-2,.,TRBJ1-1,once,TGTGCCAGCAGCCAAAGAACTCAAGACACTGAAGCTTTCTTT,CASSQRTQDTEAFF
TRBV5-1,TRBD1,TRBJ2-5,.,TGCGCCAGCAGCCAAGACAGGGGGGAGACCCAGTACTTC,CASSQDRGETQYF
TRBV29-1,TRBD1,TRBJ1-1,once,TGCAGCGTGGGGACAGTGAACACTGAAGCTTTCTTT,CSVGTVNTEAFF
TRBV11-2,TRBD1,TRBJ2-7,.,TGTGCCAGCAGCTTAACCGGGACAGCTGGCTACGAGCAGTACTTC,CASSLTGTAGYEQYF
TRBV7-8,TRBD2,TRBJ2-3,.,TGTGCCAGCAGCGCGAGCGGGGGCCCTAGCACAGATACGCAGTATTTT,CASSASGGPSTDTQYF
TRBV30,TRBD1,TRBJ1-2,.,TGTGCCTGGGGACAGGTTATGAACTATGGCTACACCTTC,CAWGQVMNYGYTF
TRBV4-1,.,TRBJ2-7,.,TGCGCCAGCAGCCAGGCGGGGACCTACTACGAGCAGTACTTC,CASSQAGTYYEQYF
TRBV5-4,.,TRBJ1-2,.,TGTGCCAGCAGCCGGCGGGGGGACCACTATGGCTACACCTTC,CASSRRGDHYGYTF
TRBV7-9,.,TRBJ1-1,.,TGTGCCAGCACGAAGGGGTCTGAAGCTTTCTTT,CASTKGSEAFF
TRBV7-2,.,TRBJ2-7,.,TGTGCCAGCAGCTCCGGGACACCTTTTCCCTGGCACTTC,CASSSGTPFPWHF
TRBV5-1,TRBD1,TRBJ2-1,once,TGCGCCAGCAGCTTCGGACAGGGCTTGGGGAATGAGCAGTTCTTC,CASSFGQGLGNEQFF
TRBV19,TRBD1,TRBJ1-6,.,TGTGCCAGTAGTACTTCGCGACAGGGTAATTCACCCCTCCACTTT,CASSTSRQGNSPLHF
TRBV5-6,TRBD1,TRBJ2-2,few,TGTGCCAGCAGCCCCGGGGACAGAAAAACCGGGGAGCTGTTTTTT,CASSPGDRKTGELFF
TRBV12-3/TRBV12-4,.,TRBJ1-2,.,TGTGCCAGCAGCCTGAGGGGGAACTATGGCTACACCTTC,CASSLRGNYGYTF
TRBV7-9,TRBD1,TRBJ1-2,once,TGTGCCAGCAGCTCGGGACAGGGGCCCTATGGCTACACCTTC,CASSSGQGPYGYTF